The rows below give T cell receptor beta chains drawn from one sample of a study of metastatic and nonmetastatic thyroid tumors. MiXCR reprocessed the PCR reads for TCRdb. The sample lists about 93,000 clones, more than 9.5% seen once, with about 11% in the top ten. Specimen: blood. The receptors stem from a female donor with papillary thyroid cancer or a benign thyroid nodule (not recorded which). Some clones in this sample may be carry-over from other donors' samples. Each CDR3 is given with its conserved first and last residue.

j_gene	v_gene	CDR3aa
TRBJ2-1	TRBV7-9	CASSTGRELEIF
TRBJ2-7	TRBV7-6	CASIQSGTHDEQYF
TRBJ1-1	TRBV6-1	CASSGSAGEAFF
TRBJ1-1	TRBV28	CASRHRGVLGTEAFF
TRBJ1-2	TRBV9	CASSVEEGGDYGYTF
TRBJ2-7	TRBV4-1	CANSLGTGSYEQYF
TRBJ2-7	TRBV11-2	CASSSNRLASYEQYF
TRBJ1-4	TRBV6-1	CASRRTGVGEKLFF
TRBJ2-7	TRBV6-1	CASKVQGSHDQYF
TRBJ2-1	TRBV20-1	CSASQRTSGRGTYNEQFF
TRBJ1-1	TRBV28	CASSLEGQGWDTEAFF
TRBJ2-1	TRBV11-2	CASSLDPQAGSINEQFF
TRBJ2-3	TRBV19	CASRAPTSGRGDTQYF
TRBJ1-2	TRBV7-9	CASSGDRGIGGYTF
TRBJ1-1	TRBV5-1	CASSMLDTLGTEAFF
TRBJ2-1	TRBV11-2	CASSPLAGVTYNEQFF
TRBJ1-2	TRBV28	CASLERENCGYTF
TRBJ1-4	TRBV6-1	CASRDTEFEKLFF
TRBJ2-7	TRBV7-9	CASSLQQGTYEQYF
TRBJ2-1	TRBV7-2	CASSFLGGNEQFF
TRBJ1-1	TRBV7-6	CASSLALGHTEAFF
TRBJ1-1	TRBV12-3/TRBV12-4	CASSLAGTEAFF
TRBJ2-3	TRBV10-3	CAISGRWTVANSYTDTQYF
TRBJ1-5	TRBV28	CASSLDRGQPQHF
TRBJ2-5	TRBV30	CAWRLAGGGKTQYF
TRBJ1-1	TRBV6-1	CASIQGANTEAFF
TRBJ2-1	TRBV2	CASNPGLAGVEQFF
TRBJ2-3	TRBV11-2	CASSYPSTDTQYF
TRBJ2-1	TRBV3-1	CASSQLGAYNEQFF
TRBJ2-3	TRBV11-1	CASSLHRTWVVEDTQYF
TRBJ2-3	TRBV6-1	CASSRLAGSGTDTQYF
TRBJ2-2	TRBV7-9	CAIPRGPWDLFF
TRBJ1-1	TRBV28	CASSSPGARGGEAFF
TRBJ2-1	TRBV4-3	CASIQEGISYNEQFF
TRBJ2-3	TRBV20-1	CSANSWTSGKDTQYF
TRBJ1-1	TRBV12-3/TRBV12-4	CASSFRARRTEAFF
TRBJ2-1	TRBV11-2	CASSLVHNEQFF
TRBJ1-2	TRBV7-3	CASSLGTGGDGYTF
TRBJ2-1	TRBV9	CASSVGWGTETYNEQFF
TRBJ2-1	TRBV19	CASSIASLGLAGGPQFF
TRBJ2-2	TRBV20-1	CSARYGRAGTGELFF
TRBJ2-2	TRBV7-6	CASSLAPPGELFF
TRBJ1-2	TRBV24-1	CATAGTERNYGYTF
TRBJ1-5	TRBV28	CASSPNRDHQHQHF